Listed below are T cell receptor beta chains from one sample, sequenced in a study of liver allograft versus peripheral blood T cells. TCRdb analysed the reads with MiXCR anew, one entry per CDR3 protein. The sample has about 16,000 distinct CDR3 sequences, approximately 20% seen once. These receptors originate from a human patient who had a liver transplant. Some T cells may be transferred from the graft donor. The CDR3 runs from the conserved cysteine through the conserved F or W. The size field is filled for only some rows; it gives once, few, many or a size class.

medium-sized TRBV7-2 CASSRGGQGREKLFF
many TRBV19 CASSRTGVVGQPQHF
- TRBV11-2 CASSSGTFYNEQFF
few TRBV12-3/TRBV12-4 CASRPGQGNTEAFF
few TRBV19 CASSIQQGSYNEQFF
few TRBV28 CASMGQGGSPLHF
- TRBV6-1 CASSEIPGAGDTQYF
few TRBV30 CAWSATVYGYTF
- TRBV6-2/TRBV6-3 CASSYSISGGSDQPQHF
- TRBV28 CASSASRGQYGYTF
few TRBV9 CASSVAEGPETQYF
few TRBV15 CATSRVHQNGNQPQHF
medium-sized TRBV18 CASSPTSGPYNEQFF
- TRBV6-2/TRBV6-3 CASSQTGPETQYF
few TRBV7-4 CASSPLAGGTYEQYF
- TRBV25-1 CASSDWGANEQFF
many TRBV5-6 CASAHGGGGMVAEAFF
few TRBV6-5 CASSPISGSEKLFF
medium-sized TRBV18 CASSSRGELNTEAFF
- TRBV7-2 CASSSRPDSQETQYF